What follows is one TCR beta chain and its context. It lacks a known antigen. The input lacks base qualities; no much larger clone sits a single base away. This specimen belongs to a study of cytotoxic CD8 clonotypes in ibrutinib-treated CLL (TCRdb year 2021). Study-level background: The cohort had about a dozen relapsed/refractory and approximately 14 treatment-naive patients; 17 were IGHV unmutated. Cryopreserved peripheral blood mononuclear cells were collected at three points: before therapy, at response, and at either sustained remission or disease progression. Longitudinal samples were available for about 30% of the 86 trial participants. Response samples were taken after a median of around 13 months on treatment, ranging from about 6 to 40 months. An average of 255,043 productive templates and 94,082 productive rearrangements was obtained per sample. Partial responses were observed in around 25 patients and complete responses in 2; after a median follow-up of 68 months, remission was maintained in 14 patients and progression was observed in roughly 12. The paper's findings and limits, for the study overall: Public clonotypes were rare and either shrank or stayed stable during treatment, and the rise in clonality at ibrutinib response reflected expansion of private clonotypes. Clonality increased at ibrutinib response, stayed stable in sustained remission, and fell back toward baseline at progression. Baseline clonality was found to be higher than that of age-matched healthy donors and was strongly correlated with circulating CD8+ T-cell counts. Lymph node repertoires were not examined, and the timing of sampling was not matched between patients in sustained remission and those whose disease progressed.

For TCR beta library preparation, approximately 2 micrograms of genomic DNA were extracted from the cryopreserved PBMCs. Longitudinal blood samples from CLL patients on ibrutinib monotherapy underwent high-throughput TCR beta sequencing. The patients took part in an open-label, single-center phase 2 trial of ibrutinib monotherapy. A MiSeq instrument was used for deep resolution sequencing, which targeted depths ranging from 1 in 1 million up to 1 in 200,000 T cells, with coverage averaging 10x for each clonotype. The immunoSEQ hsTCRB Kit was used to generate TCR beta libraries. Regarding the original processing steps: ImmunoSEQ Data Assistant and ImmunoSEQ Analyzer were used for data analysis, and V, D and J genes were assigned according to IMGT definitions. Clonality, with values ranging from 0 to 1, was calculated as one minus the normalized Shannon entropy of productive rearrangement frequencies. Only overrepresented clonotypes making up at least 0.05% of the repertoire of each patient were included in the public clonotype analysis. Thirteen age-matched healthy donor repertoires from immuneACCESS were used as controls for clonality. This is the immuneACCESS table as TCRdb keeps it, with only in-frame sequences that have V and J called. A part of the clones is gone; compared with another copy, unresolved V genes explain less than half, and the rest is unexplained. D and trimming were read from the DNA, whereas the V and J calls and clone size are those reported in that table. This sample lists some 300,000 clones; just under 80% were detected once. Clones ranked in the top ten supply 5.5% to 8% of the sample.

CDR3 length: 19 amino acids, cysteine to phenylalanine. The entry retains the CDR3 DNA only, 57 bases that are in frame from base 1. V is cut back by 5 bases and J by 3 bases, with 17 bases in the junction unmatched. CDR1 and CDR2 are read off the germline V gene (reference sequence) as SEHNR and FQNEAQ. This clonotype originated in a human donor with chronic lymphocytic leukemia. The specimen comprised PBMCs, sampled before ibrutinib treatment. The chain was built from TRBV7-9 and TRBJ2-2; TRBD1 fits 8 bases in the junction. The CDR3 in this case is CASSPNMDRVTLYTGELFF. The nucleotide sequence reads TGTGCCAGCAGCCCCAATATGGACAGGGTTACGCTTTACACCGGGGAGCTGTTTTTT.